The 5 T cell receptor beta chains in this list originate from one sample, sequenced in a study of T cell changes during pregnancy in multiple sclerosis. Libraries were prepared by immunoSEQ multiplex PCR; TCRdb keeps only in-frame clonotypes and omits some of them. The repertoire holds about 65,000 clones, with roughly 92% as singletons. The material was CD8+ T cells from peripheral blood mononuclear cells, obtained in the third trimester of pregnancy. The receptors come from a female donor in good health, enrolled as a control in a pregnancy study.

This chain uses TRBV7-2 with TRBJ2-1; 7 bases map to TRBD1. V was pared by 5 bases and J by 8 bases, with 24 bases of the junction left unmatched. The V gene's germline CDR1 is SGHTA and CDR2 FQGNSA. The CDR3 totals 19 residues. The CDR3 protein is CASSPISPSGTDLIDEQFF. The CDR3 DNA sequence: TGTGCCAGCAGCCCGATATCCCCCTCCGGGACAGATCTTATCGATGAGCAGTTCTTC.

CDR3 DNA: TGTGCCAGCAGCCTAAGACAGGGGACGACTGGTGGAAACACCATATATTTT. This translates into CASSLRQGTTGGNTIYF. The V call is TRBV7-9, the J call TRBJ1-3, with 8 bases lining up with TRBD1. V lost 5 bases, J lost 3 bases, and 12 bases stayed unmatched. Germline CDR1 is SEHNR and CDR2 is FQNEAQ (reference sequence). The CDR3 spans 17 residues.

The chain is built from TRBV9 and TRBJ1-1; 7 bases agree with TRBD1. Germline trimming cut 4 bases from V and 1 base from J; bases unmatched to any gene: 7. This CDR3 is 15 amino acids long. CDR1 and CDR2 from the germline V gene are SGDLS and YYNGEE. CDR3 residues: CASSTSGGSNTEAFF. In DNA, the CDR3 is TGTGCCAGCAGCACTTCAGGGGGATCGAACACTGAAGCTTTCTTT.

The V and J genes are TRBV7-9 and TRBJ1-4; a possible D gene is TRBD1 (5 bases). The germline V and J ends were trimmed by 1 base and 8 bases, with 11 bases remaining between them. This CDR3 is 14 amino acids long. Germline-derived CDR1 and CDR2 are SEHNR and FQNEAQ (reference sequence). In DNA form, the CDR3 reads TGTGCCAGCAGCTTAGTCCGGGGGAGGGAAAAACTGTTTTTT. Translated: CASSLVRGREKLFF.

The V gene is TRBV7-9, the J gene TRBJ1-2; D is ambiguous. The CDR3 is 16 residues long. Trimming shortened V by 0 bases and J by 0 bases, and 11 bases separated the two germline ends. CDR1 and CDR2 (germline): SEHNR, FQNEAQ (reference sequence). CDR3 DNA sequence: TGTGCCAGCAGCTTAGCTTACCGTACTACTAACTATGGCTACACCTTC. It encodes CASSLAYRTTNYGYTF.